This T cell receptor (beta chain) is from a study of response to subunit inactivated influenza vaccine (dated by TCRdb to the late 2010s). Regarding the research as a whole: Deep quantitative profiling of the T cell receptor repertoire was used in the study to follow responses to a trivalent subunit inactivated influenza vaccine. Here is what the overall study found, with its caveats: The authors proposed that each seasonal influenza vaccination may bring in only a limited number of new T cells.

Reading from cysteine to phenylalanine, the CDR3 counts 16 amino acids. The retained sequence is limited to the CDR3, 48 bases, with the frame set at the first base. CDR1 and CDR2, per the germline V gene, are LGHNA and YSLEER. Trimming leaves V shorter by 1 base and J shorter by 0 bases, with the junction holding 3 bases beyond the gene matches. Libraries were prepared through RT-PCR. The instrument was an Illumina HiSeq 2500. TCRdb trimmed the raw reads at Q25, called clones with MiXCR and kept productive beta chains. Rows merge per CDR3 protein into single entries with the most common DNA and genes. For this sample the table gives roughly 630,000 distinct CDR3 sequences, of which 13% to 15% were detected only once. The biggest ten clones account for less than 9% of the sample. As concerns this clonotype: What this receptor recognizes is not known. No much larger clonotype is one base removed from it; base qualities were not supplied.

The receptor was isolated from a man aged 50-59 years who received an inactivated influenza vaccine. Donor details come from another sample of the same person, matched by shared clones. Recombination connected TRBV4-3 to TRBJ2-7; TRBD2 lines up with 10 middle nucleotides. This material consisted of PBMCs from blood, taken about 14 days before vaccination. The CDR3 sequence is CASSQGPSGSSYEQYF. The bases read TGCGCCAGCAGCCAAGGACCTAGCGGGAGCTCCTACGAGCAGTACTTC.